This TCR beta chain appears in the sequencing data of a study of cytomegalovirus exposure and HLA in healthy donors. Researchers ran the PCR with 60 Vbeta and 13 Jbeta primers. TCRdb's table, derived via immunoSEQ multiplex PCR, lists solely in-frame clones and lacks some. The sample has over 100,000 clones, roughly two thirds seen once. V shed 2 bases and J 2 bases; nucleotides not matched to a gene: 2. The CDR3 is made up of 14 amino acids. Germline V gene data show CDR1 as ENHRY and CDR2 as SYGVKD. This TCR was sampled from a man aged 40-49 years in good health and CMV-seronegative. The V gene is TRBV10-3, the J gene TRBJ1-1; 7 bases agree with TRBD1. Sequencing input: PBMCs. The CDR3 loop is CAISEGTANTEAFF. The CDR3 DNA sequence: TGTGCCATCAGTGAGGGGACAGCTAACACTGAAGCTTTCTTT.